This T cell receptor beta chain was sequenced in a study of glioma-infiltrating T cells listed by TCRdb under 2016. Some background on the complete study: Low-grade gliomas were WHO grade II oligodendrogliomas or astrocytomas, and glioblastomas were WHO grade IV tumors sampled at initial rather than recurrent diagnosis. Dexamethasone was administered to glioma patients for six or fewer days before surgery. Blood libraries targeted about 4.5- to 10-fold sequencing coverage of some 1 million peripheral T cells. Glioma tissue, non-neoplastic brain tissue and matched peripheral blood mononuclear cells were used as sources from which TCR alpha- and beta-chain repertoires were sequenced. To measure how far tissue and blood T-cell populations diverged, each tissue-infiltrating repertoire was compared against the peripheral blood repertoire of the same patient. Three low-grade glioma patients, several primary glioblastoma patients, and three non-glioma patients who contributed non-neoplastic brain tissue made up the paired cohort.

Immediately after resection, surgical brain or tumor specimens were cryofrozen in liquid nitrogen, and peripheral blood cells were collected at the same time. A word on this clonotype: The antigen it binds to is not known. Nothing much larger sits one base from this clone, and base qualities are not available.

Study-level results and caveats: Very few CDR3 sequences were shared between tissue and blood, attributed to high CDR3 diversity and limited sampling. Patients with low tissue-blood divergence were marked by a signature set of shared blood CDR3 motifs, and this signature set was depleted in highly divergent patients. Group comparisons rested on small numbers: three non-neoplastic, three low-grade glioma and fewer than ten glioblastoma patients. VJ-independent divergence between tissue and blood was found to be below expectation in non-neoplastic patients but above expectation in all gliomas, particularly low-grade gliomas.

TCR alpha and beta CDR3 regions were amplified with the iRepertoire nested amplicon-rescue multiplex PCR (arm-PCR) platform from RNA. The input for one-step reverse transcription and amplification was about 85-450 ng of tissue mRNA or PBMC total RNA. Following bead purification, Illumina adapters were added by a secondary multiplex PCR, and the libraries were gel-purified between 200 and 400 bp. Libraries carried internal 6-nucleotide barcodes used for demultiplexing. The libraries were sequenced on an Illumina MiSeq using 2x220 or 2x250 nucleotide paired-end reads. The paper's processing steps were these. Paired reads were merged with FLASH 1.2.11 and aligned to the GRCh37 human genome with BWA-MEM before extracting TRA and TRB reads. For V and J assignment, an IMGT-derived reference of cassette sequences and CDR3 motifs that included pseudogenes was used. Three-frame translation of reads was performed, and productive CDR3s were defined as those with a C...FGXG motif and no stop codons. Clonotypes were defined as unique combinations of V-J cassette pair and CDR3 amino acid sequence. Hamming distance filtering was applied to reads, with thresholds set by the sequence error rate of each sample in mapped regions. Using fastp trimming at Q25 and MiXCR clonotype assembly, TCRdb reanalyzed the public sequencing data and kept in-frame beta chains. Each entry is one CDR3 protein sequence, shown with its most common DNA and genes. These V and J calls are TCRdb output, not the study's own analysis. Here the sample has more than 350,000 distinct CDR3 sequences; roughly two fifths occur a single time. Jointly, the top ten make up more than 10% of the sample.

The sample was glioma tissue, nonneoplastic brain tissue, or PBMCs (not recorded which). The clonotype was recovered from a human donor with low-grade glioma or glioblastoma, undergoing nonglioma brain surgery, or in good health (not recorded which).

The CDR3 loop reads CATRGLELNRDTQYF. At the DNA level, the sequence is TGTGCCACCCGAGGGTTAGAACTTAACCGGGATACGCAGTATTTT. Rearrangement joined TRBV10-3 to TRBJ2-3; perhaps TRBD2 is the D gene, with 5 bases matching. Relative to germline, V is 10 bases shorter and J is 6 bases shorter, with 23 bases between their ends. The CDR3 holds 15 amino acids from the cysteine to the phenylalanine. Only CDR3 DNA remains: 45 bases, in frame from the first base. For CDR1 and CDR2, the germline V gene lists ENHRY and SYGVKD.